Described below is a single T cell receptor beta chain sequence and its context. This clone was detected only a few times. It has no known antigen specificity. No qualities accompany the bases; no much larger clone lies one base away. Germline trimming amounts to 2 bases on V and 5 bases on J, with 8 as the count of junction bases outside the gene matches. For CDR1 and CDR2, the germline V gene lists LGHNA and YSLEER. The CDR3 goes from the cysteine to the phenylalanine over 16 residues. Of the read, only the CDR3 DNA is kept; its 48 bases are in frame from base 1. This sample was taken from a study of blood T cell repertoires in COVID-19 (dated by TCRdb to about 2020). Regarding the complete study: Samples from collaborators originated in the United States, Italy and Spain and spanned both the acute and convalescent phases of COVID-19. The material from the prospective study consisted of cDNA or gDNA derived from T cells, B-cell-depleted T cells, or PBMCs. Deeply sampled blood TCRbeta repertoires from subjects exposed to, actively infected with, or recovered from COVID-19 were included in the dataset. The repertoires were released in a freely available public database intended as a resource for research on the immune response to SARS-CoV-2. Samples were obtained from the ongoing ImmuneRACE study (first 160 participants) and from 1,254 subjects provided by 6 global collaborators. A de-identified subject ID, COVID-19 status, age in years and sex were almost always included in the sample metadata. HLA class I and class II types, where available, came from metadata supplied by the sample provider rather than from assay-based typing.

Each collaborating institution followed its own protocols to collect whole blood in K2EDTA tubes. For TCRbeta analysis, collaborators shipped samples as frozen whole blood, isolated PBMCs, or DNA extracted from either of those sample types. The investigation overall reported the following: How much clinical and demographic metadata was included differed by source and by participant, and the metadata was provided uncurated.

TCRbeta CDR3 regions were amplified from genomic DNA using the immunoSEQ Assay, a bias-controlled multiplex PCR. In the source study's methods: The number of nucleated cells in each sample was estimated by amplification of reference gene primers within the assay. To quantify the absolute abundance of each unique TCRbeta CDR3 rearrangement, sequence reads were collapsed and filtered. For each sample, productive Simpson clonality was calculated by taking the square root of Simpson's diversity index across productive rearrangements. TCRdb took over this immuneACCESS table, retaining in-frame rearrangements with V and J assigned. Such tables are incomplete; in checked studies, under half of the missing clones stem from an unresolved V gene, and the remainder is unexplained. That table supplies the V and J calls and clone size; D and trimming were determined from the DNA. The sample includes around 190,000 clones, with 65% to 90% observed a single time. Under 9.5% of the sample is held by the ten biggest clonotypes.

In this chain, TRBV4-3 is recombined with TRBJ2-7; a stretch of 11 junction bases matches TRBD1. The receptor was isolated from a man aged 45-65 years with active or convalescent COVID-19. Sequencing was done on a sample of peripheral blood. This receptor has the CDR3 CASSQLPGTGGHEQYF. The DNA sequence is as follows: TGCGCCAGCAGCCAACTGCCCGGGACAGGGGGACACGAGCAGTACTTC.